The 27 T cell receptor beta chains listed next were all sequenced from one sample in a study of blood T cell repertoires in COVID-19. The table came from immunoSEQ multiplex PCR; TCRdb's copy has only in-frame clones and leaves some out. The data contain around 100,000 clones, 75% to 95% of them seen just once; the ten biggest clones take up roughly 5%. Sequencing was done on a sample of peripheral blood. The receptors shown here come from a man in his fifties or sixties with acute or convalescent COVID-19.

This chain links TRBV29-1 with TRBJ2-1, with TRBD2 matching 9 bases. V shed 1 base, J shed 6 bases, and the junction held 7 bases outside the gene matches. Germline CDR1 SQVTM, CDR2 ANQGSEA. The length of the CDR3 is 15 residues. CDR3 sequence: CSVEGASGIGNEQFF. The DNA for the CDR3 is TGCAGCGTTGAAGGGGCTAGCGGGATCGGCAATGAGCAGTTCTTC.

V is TRBV5-4 and J is TRBJ2-5; 9 nucleotides align to TRBD1. The CDR3 runs 14 residues. The germline V gene encodes CDR1 SGHNT and CDR2 YYREEE (reference sequence). V gave up 4 bases and J gave up 3 bases; unmatched junction bases: 4. The CDR3 nucleotides read TGTGCCAGCAGCCCCCGGACAGGGGAAGAGACCCAGTACTTC. Encoded protein: CASSPRTGEETQYF.

The chain joins TRBV28 to TRBJ1-5, with a possible D match to TRBD1 (6 bases). Per the germline V gene, CDR1 is MDHEN and CDR2 is SYDVKM. Trimming removed 8 bases from V and 7 bases from J, with 21 bases in between. CDR3 length equals 15 residues. In DNA form, the CDR3 reads TGTGCCAGCCGCACCCCACAGGGTCTGCAACAGCCCCAGCATTTT. Amino acids: CASRTPQGLQQPQHF.

The chain has TRBV5-6 and TRBJ2-3, with unresolved D. The CDR3 has 13 residues. Between the trimmed V and J ends, which lost 4 bases and 0 bases, there was a span of 6 bases. CDR1 and CDR2 (germline): SGHDT, YYEEEE. The CDR3 DNA reads as TGTGCCAGCAGCCCCGTAAGCACAGATACGCAGTATTTT. It is translated as CASSPVSTDTQYF.

The chain combines TRBV27 with TRBJ2-7; 11 bases line up with TRBD2. Per germline, CDR1 MNHEY and CDR2 SMNVEV (reference sequence). This CDR3 is built from 14 residues. Trimming at V came to 8 bases and at J to 6 bases, leaving 9 bases not matched to a gene. The CDR3 region is CASGTTSGISEQYF. CDR3 DNA sequence: TGTGCCAGCGGAACGACTAGCGGGATATCCGAGCAGTACTTC.

The chain is built from TRBV5-3 and TRBJ2-7, with 10 bases that match TRBD1. TRBV5-3 has ORF status, its function being uncertain. J gave up 5 bases and V 0 bases, and 8 bases lay outside the gene matches. The CDR3 spans 16 residues. The CDR3 nucleotides read TGTGCCAGAAGCTTGGGGTCGGGACAGGGGATGCACGAGCAGTACTTC. This sequence encodes CARSLGSGQGMHEQYF.

The rearrangement uses TRBV7-2 and TRBJ2-7, with 8 bases fitting TRBD2. V trimming: 5 bases; J trimming: 6 bases; junction bases outside the gene matches: 15. CDR1 is SGHTA and CDR2 is FQGNSA in the germline V gene. The CDR3 is 16 residues long. CDR3 sequence (DNA): TGTGCCAGCAGCCCTGGGGATAGCGGGACTGCCAGCGAGCAGTACTTC. It is translated as CASSPGDSGTASEQYF.

Only one count was recorded for this clone. This chain uses TRBV30 with TRBJ1-4; maybe TRBD1 (6 bases). Trimming took 3 bases from V and 3 from J, leaving 11 bases between them. The germline CDR1 and CDR2 sequences are GTSNPN and SVGIG (reference sequence). The CDR3 is 14 residues long. The CDR3 sequence is CAWRGAGANEKLFF. In DNA form, the CDR3 reads TGTGCCTGGAGGGGGGCGGGGGCTAATGAAAAACTGTTTTTT.

The genes are TRBV14 and TRBJ1-6; D gene ambiguous. This CDR3 has 17 residues. Germline V gene data show CDR1 as SGHDN and CDR2 as FVKESK. V was trimmed by 1 base and J by 8 bases, leaving 18 bases between them. The DNA for the CDR3 is TGTGCCAGCAGCCAAGTTCGGGTCGGAGGGAGAGATTCACCCCTCCACTTT. Encoded protein: CASSQVRVGGRDSPLHF.

This clone appeared a few times. This CDR3 reads CASSQKTGGSSPLHF. The CDR3 DNA reads TGTGCCAGCAGCCAGAAAACAGGGGGCAGTTCACCCCTCCACTTT. The chain has TRBV5-4 and TRBJ1-6; 9 nucleotides align to TRBD1. V trimming: 4 bases; J trimming: 9 bases; junction bases outside the gene matches: 8. CDR3 length equals 15 residues. Germline loops: CDR1 SGHNT, CDR2 YYREEE (reference sequence).

The table lists this clone with a count of one. The V and J genes are TRBV7-2 and TRBJ1-2; 9 bases are a match to TRBD1. Unmatched junction bases numbered 6, after V lost 5 bases and J lost 8 bases. The CDR3 has 13 amino acids. In germline, CDR1 is SGHTA, CDR2 FQGNSA. CDR3 residues: CASSLQGAQGYTF. The CDR3 bases are TGTGCCAGCAGCCTACAGGGGGCGCAGGGCTACACCTTC.

V and J are TRBV29-1 and TRBJ2-5; a weak D match, TRBD1 (6 bases). The V end lost 6 bases, the J end lost 10 bases, and 18 bases lay between the germline ends. CDR3 size: 12 residues. In germline, CDR1 is SQVTM, CDR2 ANQGSEA. The CDR3 sequence: CSVGTYTNVQYF. The CDR3 coding sequence is TGCAGCGTAGGGACATACACTAATGTCCAGTACTTC.

A few counts support this clone. This chain links TRBV6-2 or TRBV6-3 with TRBJ1-1; 8 positions match TRBD1. Per germline, CDR1 MNHEY and CDR2 SVGEGT. Losses at the gene ends were 2 bases for V and 3 bases for J; bases not matched to a gene: 8. The CDR3 sequence is 16 residues long. The CDR3, as DNA: TGTGCCAGCAGTTACCCCGGACAGGGCAAGGACACTGAAGCTTTCTTT. Translation gives CASSYPGQGKDTEAFF.

The CDR3 region is CASSYRDIGYTF. DNA for the CDR3: TGTGCCAGCAGTTACCGTGACATTGGCTACACCTTC. This chain uses TRBV5-6 with TRBJ1-2; D is ambiguous. The CDR3 length is 12 residues. Germline V gives CDR1 SGHDT, CDR2 YYEEEE. The V and J ends lost 5 bases and 7 bases respectively, with 12 bases between them. Variable domain in full (rest from reference TRBV5-6 and TRBJ1-2): DAGVTQSPTHLIKTRGQQVTLRCSPKSGHDTVSWYQQALGQGPQFIFQYYEEEERQRGNFPDRFSGHQFPNYSSELNVNALLLGDSALYLCASSYRDIGYTFGSGTRLTVV.

V and J are TRBV11-2 and TRBJ2-1; TRBD2 might be the D (5 bases). There are 17 residues in the CDR3. Germline loops: CDR1 SGHAT, CDR2 FQNNGV. The germline V and J ends were trimmed by 4 bases and 4 bases, with 20 bases remaining between them. The CDR3 sequence: CASSSSARVGGYNEQFF. The CDR3 DNA reads as TGTGCCAGCAGCTCCTCCGCCCGCGTCGGCGGGTACAATGAGCAGTTCTTC. The whole variable domain, filled in from reference TRBV11-2 and TRBJ2-1, reads EAGVAQSPRYKIIEKRQSVAFWCNPISGHATLYWYQQILGQGPKLLIQFQNNGVVDDSQLPKDRFSAERLKGVDSTLKIQPAKLEDSAVYLCASSSSARVGGYNEQFFGPGTRLTVL.

CDR3 sequence reads: CSASVPGVAGELFF. CDR3 bases: TGCAGTGCTAGTGTCCCGGGAGTGGCCGGGGAGCTGTTTTTT. The chain couples TRBV20-1 to TRBJ2-2, with D maybe TRBD2 (6 bases). V shed 3 bases and J shed 6 bases, with 14 bases lying between them. This CDR3 is 14 amino acids long. Germline V gene lookup returns CDR1 DFQATT and CDR2 SNEGSKA (reference sequence).

This clone was detected only once. The CDR3 protein is CASGLGNRAHYEQYF. CDR3 DNA: TGTGCTAGTGGTTTGGGGAACAGGGCCCACTACGAGCAGTACTTC. V and J are TRBV12-5 and TRBJ2-7; D perhaps matches TRBD1 (6 bases). This CDR3 region has 15 residues. Germline V gives CDR1 LGHNT, CDR2 FRNRAP. V shed 1 base and J shed 3 bases, with 13 bases lying between them.

The V call is TRBV7-2, the J call TRBJ2-7; TRBD2 matches at 9 bases. With V trimmed by 4 bases and J by 9 bases, 10 bases remained unmatched. The CDR3 is 14 residues long. Germline values: CDR1 SGHTA, CDR2 FQGNSA. The CDR3 loop is CASSSQGTSPGQYF. DNA for the CDR3: TGTGCCAGCAGCTCCCAGGGGACTAGCCCCGGGCAGTACTTC.

This chain joins TRBV5-4 and TRBJ1-5; 7 bases are shared with TRBD1. The CDR3 spans 15 residues. V gave up 0 bases and J gave up 2 bases; unmatched junction bases: 2. CDR1 is SGHNT and CDR2 is YYREEE in the germline V gene (reference sequence). CDR3 amino acids: CASSLVTGGNQPQHF. The CDR3 bases are TGTGCCAGCAGCTTGGTCACAGGGGGCAATCAGCCCCAGCATTTT.

This chain connects TRBV27 to TRBJ1-2; TRBD1 matches at 8 bases. The CDR3 has 15 amino acids. The germline V gene has CDR1 MNHEY and CDR2 SMNVEV (reference sequence). V was pared by 4 bases and J by 2 bases, with 6 bases of the junction left unmatched. CDR3 region: CASSSPGTGNYGYTF. CDR3 nucleotides: TGTGCCAGCAGTTCCCCCGGGACAGGAAACTATGGCTACACCTTC.

V gene TRBV5-1 combines with J gene TRBJ2-7; TRBD2 matches 9 bases. The CDR3 length is 15 residues. The junction had 4 bases not matched to a gene; V was cut back by 0 bases and J by 3 bases. Germline CDR1 and CDR2: SGHRS and YFSETQ. This CDR3 reads CASSLELAGDYEQYF. The CDR3 nucleotides are TGCGCCAGCAGCTTGGAATTAGCGGGGGACTACGAGCAGTACTTC.

This chain uses TRBV24-1 with TRBJ2-5; 9 bases are a match to TRBD1. Germline values: CDR1 KGHDR, CDR2 SFDVKD. This CDR3 has 13 amino acids. With V trimmed by 5 bases and J by 6 bases, 3 bases remained unmatched. The CDR3 reads CATSADRGKTQYF. The CDR3 coding sequence is TGTGCCACCAGTGCTGACAGGGGGAAGACCCAGTACTTC.

This clone was seen a few times. The chain employs TRBV9 and TRBJ1-3; D is ambiguous. Germline CDR1 is SGDLS and CDR2 is YYNGEE. The length of the CDR3 is 16 residues. The V gene lost 3 bases and the J gene lost 4 bases, with 17 bases spanning the gap. The CDR3 region has the DNA TGTGCCAGCAGCGGTAGCTGGCGGGCAAACGGAAACACCATATATTTT. Translation: CASSGSWRANGNTIYF.

V is TRBV5-6 and J is TRBJ2-1, with TRBD2 matching 12 bases. Germline lookup yields CDR1 SGHDT and CDR2 YYEEEE. The CDR3 extends over 18 amino acids. V gave up 2 bases and J gave up 3 bases; unmatched junction bases: 9. CDR3 nucleotide sequence: TGTGCCAGCAGCTTTCGTGCGGGACTAGCGGGTGGCTACAATGAGCAGTTCTTC. Amino acid sequence: CASSFRAGLAGGYNEQFF.

The gene calls are TRBV6-5 and TRBJ2-7; 7 bases align to TRBD1. CDR1 and CDR2 from the germline V gene are MNHEY and SVGAGI. V lost 6 bases, J lost 4 bases, and 0 bases stayed unmatched. The CDR3 totals 11 residues. CDR3 sequence: CASRQGYEQYF. The CDR3 DNA follows: TGTGCCAGCAGACAGGGGTACGAGCAGTACTTC.

This clone was counted a single time. The V call is TRBV29-1, the J call TRBJ2-5; 8 nucleotides line up with TRBD1. This CDR3 spans 12 amino acids. The V and J ends lost 7 bases and 4 bases, in that order; junction bases with no gene match: 5. CDR1 is SQVTM, CDR2 ANQGSEA, per germline. The DNA of the CDR3 is TGCAGCGGAGGACAGGGAATAGAGACCCAGTACTTC. It encodes CSGGQGIETQYF.

V and J are TRBV6-2 or TRBV6-3 and TRBJ2-7, with D tentatively TRBD2 (5 bases). This CDR3 contains 16 residues. Trimming cost V 0 bases and J 3 bases, with 15 bases left between them. Germline CDR1 and CDR2: MNHEY and SVGEGT. The CDR3 loop is CASSYSILARSYEQYF. The CDR3 DNA is TGTGCCAGCAGTTACTCGATCCTAGCACGGAGCTACGAGCAGTACTTC.